A single sample gave rise to the 17 T cell receptor beta chains below, sequenced in a study of blood T cell repertoires in COVID-19. The repertoire was sequenced with immunoSEQ multiplex PCR; TCRdb's copy has only in-frame clones and lacks some. The sample contains hundreds of thousands of clones, around 88% of which appear only once. Material: peripheral blood. Every receptor here comes from a woman in her twenties or thirties with acute or convalescent COVID-19.

The chain employs TRBV7-6 and TRBJ2-6; perhaps TRBD1 as D (6 bases). The CDR3 totals 17 residues. Trimming stripped 0 bases from V and 2 bases from J, with 11 bases between. The V gene's germline CDR1 is SGHVS and CDR2 FNYEAQ. The CDR3 loop reads CASSLAIPGAGANVLTF. For the CDR3, the DNA is TGTGCCAGCAGCTTAGCCATCCCAGGGGCTGGGGCCAACGTCCTGACTTTC.

This chain joins TRBV9 and TRBJ1-2; D is unclear. V gave up 2 bases and J gave up 6 bases, with 17 bases separating them. CDR3 length: 15 amino acids. CDR1 is SGDLS, CDR2 YYNGEE, per germline. In DNA form, the CDR3 reads TGTGCCAGCAGCGTCGACCAGGCAGTCGTCGATGGCTACACCTTC. It specifies CASSVDQAVVDGYTF.

The chain joins TRBV3-1 (or the pseudogene TRBV3-2) to TRBJ1-6, with D unresolved. The germline V gene encodes CDR1 LGHDT and CDR2 YNNKEL (reference sequence). The CDR3 contains 14 residues. The germline V and J ends were trimmed by 2 bases and 10 bases, with 12 bases remaining between them. This CDR3 is CASSQSPGGSPLHF. As DNA, the CDR3 is TGTGCCAGCAGCCAATCTCCGGGAGGATCACCCCTCCACTTT.

The gene calls are TRBV28 and TRBJ2-2, with D perhaps matching TRBD1 (5 bases). Between the trimmed V and J ends, which lost 6 bases and 2 bases, there was a span of 10 bases. The germline V gene encodes CDR1 MDHEN and CDR2 SYDVKM. CDR3 length: 14 residues. In DNA, the CDR3 is TGTGCCAGCAGGGGGCAGTATAACACCGGGGAGCTGTTTTTT. Protein sequence: CASRGQYNTGELFF.

This chain connects TRBV19 to TRBJ2-1; 7 positions match TRBD1. The germline CDR1 and CDR2 sequences are LNHDA and SQIVND (reference sequence). V shed 8 bases and J 3 bases; nucleotides not matched to a gene: 1. The CDR3 extends over 12 amino acids. CDR3 residues: CASGDSYNEQFF. The CDR3, as DNA: TGTGCCAGTGGGGACAGCTACAATGAGCAGTTCTTC.

The chain is built from TRBV5-1 and TRBJ1-3; D is unresolved. The V gene's germline CDR1 is SGHRS and CDR2 YFSETQ. This CDR3 spans 15 amino acids. Trimming removed 3 bases at V and 3 bases at J, with 13 bases between. CDR3 DNA sequence: TGCGCCAGCAGCTCCGGGATCTCAGGTGGAAACACCATATATTTT. It encodes CASSSGISGGNTIYF.

This rearrangement joins TRBV10-3 to TRBJ2-7, with a possible D match to TRBD1 (6 bases). Trimming cost V 2 bases and J 5 bases, with 10 bases left between them. Germline CDR1 reads ENHRY; CDR2 reads SYGVKD. This CDR3 is built from 13 residues. The CDR3 nucleotides read TGTGCCATCAGTGAGCAGAGACAGGACGAGCAGTACTTC. It translates to CAISEQRQDEQYF.

This chain joins TRBV5-1 and TRBJ2-3; D gene ambiguous. CDR1 is SGHRS, CDR2 YFSETQ, per germline. The CDR3 contains 13 residues. V was trimmed by 0 bases and J by 4 bases, leaving 6 bases between them. CDR3 bases: TGCGCCAGCAGCTTGGGAGCCCCAGATACGCAGTATTTT. The encoded protein is CASSLGAPDTQYF. Using reference TRBV5-1 and TRBJ2-3 for the parts outside the CDR3, the full variable domain is KAGVTQTPRYLIKTRGQQVTLSCSPISGHRSVSWYQQTPGQGLQFLFEYFSETQRNKGNFPGRFSGRQFSNSRSEMNVSTLELGDSALYLCASSLGAPDTQYFGPGTRLTVL.

The rearrangement links TRBV2 to TRBJ1-1, with TRBD1 matching 7 bases. V trimming: 6 bases; J trimming: 4 bases; junction bases outside the gene matches: 8. The CDR3 totals 14 residues. The germline gives CDR1 SNHLY, CDR2 FYNNEI. The CDR3 coding sequence is TGTGCCAGCAGGGACAGGAGGGTCGTCACTGAAGCTTTCTTT. It encodes CASRDRRVVTEAFF.

The V and J genes are TRBV6-5 and TRBJ2-5; D remains unclear. The germline V gene encodes CDR1 MNHEY and CDR2 SVGAGI. V was pared by 4 bases and J by 4 bases, with 7 bases between. The CDR3 has 12 amino acids. The CDR3, as DNA: TGTGCCAGCAGTTCAGAATTAGAGACCCAGTACTTC. Its protein is CASSSELETQYF.

The chain uses TRBV19 and TRBJ2-7; TRBD2 might be the D (5 bases). In germline, CDR1 is LNHDA, CDR2 SQIVND (reference sequence). The CDR3 extends over 13 amino acids. Trimming took 4 bases from V and 3 from J, leaving 10 bases between them. CDR3 sequence: CASSRGPNYEQYF. CDR3 bases: TGTGCCAGTAGTAGAGGGCCCAACTACGAGCAGTACTTC.

V usage is TRBV4-1 and J usage is TRBJ2-7; perhaps TRBD2 as D (5 bases). Trimming took 3 bases from V and 5 from J, leaving 11 bases between them. The CDR3 extends over 13 amino acids. CDR1 and CDR2 (germline): MGHRA, YSYEKL. The CDR3 loop is CASSQTRGDEQYF. The CDR3 region has the DNA TGCGCCAGCAGCCAGACCCGGGGAGACGAGCAGTACTTC.

This sequence joins TRBV9 and TRBJ1-6; TRBD1 agrees at 7 bases. The CDR3 spans 16 residues. Per the germline V gene, CDR1 is SGDLS and CDR2 is YYNGEE. The V and J ends lost 0 bases and 7 bases, in that order; junction bases with no gene match: 7. CDR3 region: CASSVGTGVTNSPLHF. For the CDR3, the DNA is TGTGCCAGCAGCGTAGGAACAGGGGTAACCAATTCACCCCTCCACTTT.

The gene calls are TRBV27 and TRBJ2-3, with D perhaps TRBD2 (7 bases). The CDR3 runs 16 residues. The V gene's germline CDR1 is MNHEY and CDR2 SMNVEV (reference sequence). The germline V and J ends were trimmed by 5 bases and 1 base, with 16 bases remaining between them. CDR3 bases: TGTGCCAGCAGTCCTCTTCCGGGGGGCGGCACAGATACGCAGTATTTT. Translation gives CASSPLPGGGTDTQYF.

This clone was seen just once. The chain joins TRBV4-1 to TRBJ1-1; D perhaps matches TRBD1 (5 bases). Trimming took 0 bases from V and 3 from J, leaving 11 bases between them. The CDR3 totals 15 residues. CDR1 is MGHRA and CDR2 is YSYEKL in the germline V gene. For the CDR3, the DNA is TGCGCCAGCAGCCAAGAGGGGGAGGGATACACTGAAGCTTTCTTT. This encodes CASSQEGEGYTEAFF.

The chain employs TRBV14 and TRBJ1-1; TRBD1 is a possible D gene (6 bases). The V and J ends lost 4 bases and 0 bases respectively, with 15 bases between them. This CDR3 is 16 amino acids long. Germline V gene data show CDR1 as SGHDN and CDR2 as FVKESK. Written as DNA, the CDR3 is TGTGCCAGCAGCCCAACGGACAGCCCATTGAACACTGAAGCTTTCTTT. Translating gives CASSPTDSPLNTEAFF.

This chain links TRBV5-6 with TRBJ2-6; D is undetermined. CDR1 and CDR2 from the germline V gene are SGHDT and YYEEEE. The CDR3 totals 15 residues. The V end was cut by 0 bases, the J end by 0 bases, with 4 bases between. This chain's CDR3 is CASSLGGSGANVLTF. The CDR3 DNA is TGTGCCAGCAGCTTGGGAGGCTCTGGGGCCAACGTCCTGACTTTC.